Each of the 17 T cell receptor beta chains below was sequenced from the same sample in a study of T cell responses to AZD1222 COVID-19 vaccine. The table came from immunoSEQ multiplex PCR; TCRdb's copy has only in-frame clones and leaves some out. The table includes roughly 250,000 clones, more than 80% detected once. The source material was peripheral blood, sampled on day 0 of AZD1222 vaccination. The origin of the receptors is an adult in good health.

The chain couples TRBV28 to TRBJ1-2; TRBD1 matches 12 bases. This CDR3 region has 12 residues. J was trimmed by 8 bases and V by 11 bases; bases with no gene match: 6. CDR1 and CDR2 (germline): MDHEN, SYDVKM. The CDR3 region is CAGGQGAMGYTF. CDR3 coding DNA: TGTGCCGGGGGACAGGGGGCAATGGGCTACACCTTC.

The chain employs TRBV7-2 and TRBJ2-5; D may be TRBD2 (7 bases). CDR1 and CDR2 (germline): SGHTA, FQGNSA. Between the trimmed V and J ends, which lost 1 base and 6 bases, there was a span of 15 bases. This CDR3 comprises 15 residues. CDR3 DNA sequence: TGTGCCAGCAGCTTAGTGGTGGGAGGGGGGAAGACCCAGTACTTC. It encodes CASSLVVGGGKTQYF.

This chain connects TRBV24-1 to TRBJ2-3, with 8 bases aligning to TRBD1. The CDR3 loop spans 14 amino acids. CDR1 and CDR2 (germline): KGHDR, SFDVKD. V gave up 8 bases and J gave up 1 base; unmatched junction bases: 4. The CDR3 nucleotides are TGTGCCACCATGCCGACAGGGGGCACAGATACGCAGTATTTT. This sequence encodes CATMPTGGTDTQYF.

The chain links TRBV11-2 to TRBJ2-5; 8 positions match TRBD2. From germline, CDR1 is SGHAT and CDR2 FQNNGV. Trimming removed 5 bases from V and 0 bases from J; junction bases left unmatched: 5. This CDR3 spans 15 amino acids. CDR3 loop: CASSPTGGHQETQYF. The CDR3, as DNA: TGTGCCAGCAGCCCAACGGGGGGGCACCAAGAGACCCAGTACTTC.

This chain uses TRBV28 with TRBJ1-5; perhaps TRBD1 as D (5 bases). Germline V gene lookup returns CDR1 MDHEN and CDR2 SYDVKM. Trimming removed 4 bases from V and 0 bases from J, with 13 bases in between. This CDR3 comprises 16 residues. CDR3 nucleotides: TGTGCCAGCAGTTGGGGCGGCAGAAATAGCAATCAGCCCCAGCATTTT. This encodes CASSWGGRNSNQPQHF.

V and J are TRBV19 and TRBJ1-1; D remains ambiguous. V dropped 11 bases and J dropped 0 bases, with 22 bases sitting between them. The CDR3 loop spans 16 amino acids. From germline, CDR1 is LNHDA and CDR2 SQIVND (reference sequence). The CDR3 protein is CACSSPSSGLNTEAFF. As DNA, the CDR3 is TGTGCCTGCTCCTCCCCCTCTTCAGGCTTGAACACTGAAGCTTTCTTT.

The V call is TRBV19, the J call TRBJ1-2; 10 nucleotides agree with TRBD1. Trimming at V came to 7 bases and at J to 4 bases, leaving 9 bases not matched to a gene. Germline-derived CDR1 and CDR2 are LNHDA and SQIVND (reference sequence). CDR3 length: 15 residues. DNA for the CDR3: TGTGCCAGTACCCCCCCCGACAGGGGGCCCTATGGCTACACCTTC. The encoded protein is CASTPPDRGPYGYTF.

The chain has TRBV7-8 and TRBJ1-5; the D gene is possibly TRBD1 (6 bases). V lost 3 bases, J lost 4 bases, and 13 bases lay in between. Looked up from germline, CDR1 is SGHVS and CDR2 is FQNEAQ. There are 15 residues in the CDR3. Written as DNA, the CDR3 is TGTGCCAGCAGCTTTGGGCGGGGGCCTAATCAGCCCCAGCATTTT. Translating it yields CASSFGRGPNQPQHF.

The chain couples TRBV19 to TRBJ1-2, with D maybe TRBD1 (5 bases). Looked up from germline, CDR1 is LNHDA and CDR2 is SQIVND (reference sequence). Trimming pared 0 bases from V and 7 bases from J, leaving 12 bases between. The CDR3 is 14 amino acids. Here the CDR3 reads CASSIDAGRGGYTF. The CDR3 bases are TGTGCCAGTAGTATAGATGCAGGGAGAGGTGGCTACACCTTC.

This sequence joins TRBV15 and TRBJ2-1; D possibly uses TRBD1 or TRBD2 (6 bases each). CDR3 length equals 15 residues. Trimming cost V 5 bases and J 3 bases, with 14 bases left between them. Per germline, CDR1 LNHNV and CDR2 YYDKDF (reference sequence). CDR3 nucleotide sequence: TGTGCCACCAGCGGGCGGGACAAAGACTACAATGAGCAGTTCTTC. This gives the protein CATSGRDKDYNEQFF.

This chain joins TRBV6-2 or TRBV6-3 and TRBJ1-5, with D uncertain. V was cut by 0 bases and J by 5 bases, with 8 bases left in between. This CDR3 spans 14 amino acids. Looked up from germline, CDR1 is MNHEY and CDR2 is SVGEGT. The CDR3 DNA reads as TGTGCCAGCAGTTACTCGACAAGACATCAGCCCCAGCATTTT. Translated, it gives CASSYSTRHQPQHF.

In its sample, this clone was seen once. The rearrangement joins TRBV5-1 to TRBJ2-1, with D perhaps TRBD1 or TRBD2 (6 bases each). Trimming removed 5 bases from V and 6 bases from J, with 18 bases in between. This CDR3 has 15 amino acids. Germline CDR1 is SGHRS and CDR2 is YFSETQ. DNA of the CDR3: TGCGCCAGCAGTTTTTCAGGGGAGGTCACCAATGAGCAGTTCTTC. Protein product: CASSFSGEVTNEQFF.

J is TRBJ1-2 and V is TRBV12-3 or TRBV12-4, with 8 bases that match TRBD1. V gave up 4 bases and J gave up 5 bases; unmatched junction bases: 3. The CDR3 is 13 residues long. DNA for the CDR3: TGTGCCAGCAGTTCAGGGGGCGGTTATGGCTACACCTTC. Its protein product is CASSSGGGYGYTF.

J is TRBJ1-1 and V is TRBV9; 7 bases align to TRBD1. V was pared by 4 bases and J by 8 bases, with 8 bases of the junction left unmatched. CDR1 is SGDLS, CDR2 YYNGEE, per germline. The CDR3 spans 13 residues. The CDR3 reads CASSNGTGAEAFF. In nucleotides, the CDR3 is TGTGCCAGCAGCAATGGAACAGGGGCGGAAGCTTTCTTT.

V gene TRBV5-6 combines with J gene TRBJ1-1; D call uncertain. The ends were cut back, 1 base at V and 6 bases at J, with 13 bases in the middle. CDR1 SGHDT and CDR2 YYEEEE come from the germline V gene. This CDR3 has 14 amino acids. The CDR3 DNA sequence: TGTGCCAGCAGCTTGCGTGAAGGTCGCCCTGAAGCTTTCTTT. Its translation is CASSLREGRPEAFF.

The chain couples TRBV19 to TRBJ2-3; D is unresolved. V dropped 2 bases and J dropped 5 bases, with 17 bases sitting between them. The CDR3 length is 16 residues. CDR1 is LNHDA, CDR2 SQIVND, per germline (reference sequence). CDR3 sequence: CASSISGTPVRDTQYF. CDR3 nucleotide sequence: TGTGCCAGTAGTATAAGTGGCACACCGGTAAGAGATACGCAGTATTTT.

This chain uses TRBV5-1 with TRBJ2-3; D call uncertain. CDR3 length: 13 amino acids. V was cut by 10 bases and J by 1 base, with 13 bases left in between. The germline CDR1 and CDR2 sequences are SGHRS and YFSETQ. The CDR3 sequence: CASKPPGTDTQYF. The DNA of the CDR3 is TGCGCCTCTAAACCCCCGGGCACAGATACGCAGTATTTT.